This T cell receptor beta chain was obtained from a study of T cell repertoires in ileal Crohn's disease. On this clone itself: Its antigen is unknown.

General study findings and limits: Clonal expansions were more frequent in active smokers than non-smokers at surgery.

TCRdb's copy holds only in-frame clones and misses some; the assay was immunoSEQ multiplex PCR. Of about 62,000 clones listed, roughly nine tenths were seen once; the top ten hold over 2%. This CDR3 has 13 residues. Trimming pared 5 bases from V and 7 bases from J, leaving 15 bases between. Germline V gene data show CDR1 as LNHDA and CDR2 as SQIVND (reference sequence). Time point noted: neoterminal ileum biopsy at postoperative endoscopy, about 6 months after surgery. The sample comprised ileal tissue. This chain uses TRBV19 with TRBJ2-7, with TRBD2 as a possible D gene (5 bases). The receptor was derived from an adult with Crohn's disease. CDR3 sequence reads: CASSVTPSGEQYF. In nucleotides, the CDR3 is TGTGCCAGTAGTGTGACACCTTCGGGGGAGCAGTACTTC. Based on the CDR3 plus reference TRBV19 and TRBJ2-7, the full variable domain is DGGITQSPKYLFRKEGQNVTLSCEQNLNHDAMYWYRQDPGQGLRLIYYSQIVNDFQKGDIAEGYSVSREKKESFPLTVTSAQKNPTAFYLCASSVTPSGEQYFGPGTRLTVT.